Each of the 16 T cell receptor beta chains below was sequenced from the same sample in a study of cytomegalovirus exposure and HLA in healthy donors. The PCR employed 60 Vbeta primers together with 13 Jbeta primers. Generated by immunoSEQ multiplex PCR, the TCRdb table keeps only in-frame clones and is missing some. The sample table sets out about 200,000 clones. Sequenced: PBMCs. The receptors come from a boy younger than 18 in good health and CMV-seronegative.

The chain is built from TRBV6-1 and TRBJ2-1; D perhaps matches TRBD1 (6 bases). Looked up from germline, CDR1 is MNHNS and CDR2 is SASEGT. V shed 6 bases and J shed 2 bases, with 11 bases lying between them. The CDR3 length is 14 residues. The CDR3 is CASRTGETYNEQFF. In DNA, the CDR3 is TGTGCCAGCAGGACAGGCGAAACCTACAATGAGCAGTTCTTC.

The chain links TRBV6-1 to TRBJ1-6; no firm D call. The CDR3 contains 14 residues. Trimming took off 8 bases at V and 9 bases at J, with 17 bases between the two ends. CDR1 and CDR2 from the germline V gene are MNHNS and SASEGT. The CDR3 DNA is TGTGCCAGCCTCATACACCCGACACTTTCACCCCTCCACTTT. Its protein product is CASLIHPTLSPLHF.

The V and J genes are TRBV7-2 and TRBJ1-1; no clear D gene. Per germline, CDR1 SGHTA and CDR2 FQGNSA. The ends were cut back, 5 bases at V and 1 base at J, with 8 bases in the middle. The CDR3 covers 13 residues. CDR3 coding DNA: TGTGCCAGCAGCGCTGACTGGAACACTGAAGCTTTCTTT. As protein: CASSADWNTEAFF.

The V and J genes are TRBV6-5 and TRBJ1-2; a possible D gene is TRBD1 (5 bases). The germline CDR1 and CDR2 sequences are MNHEY and SVGAGI. The CDR3 covers 15 residues. V was clipped by 5 bases and J by 2 bases, with 15 bases between them. DNA for the CDR3: TGTGCCAGCAGTCTCCGGGCAGGGAGGAACTATGGCTACACCTTC. Amino acids: CASSLRAGRNYGYTF.

V and J are TRBV6-5 and TRBJ2-1; TRBD2 is a possible D gene (5 bases). Trimming stripped 2 bases from V and 7 bases from J, with 6 bases between. CDR3 size: 12 residues. In germline, CDR1 is MNHEY, CDR2 SVGAGI. CDR3 sequence: CASSYRGNEQFF. The CDR3, as DNA: TGTGCCAGCAGTTACCGGGGTAATGAGCAGTTCTTC.

This chain links TRBV6-1 with TRBJ1-2; D not certain. The CDR3 runs to 17 residues. Germline values: CDR1 MNHNS, CDR2 SASEGT. V shed 1 base and J shed 4 bases, with 19 bases lying between them. Written as DNA, the CDR3 is TGTGCCAGCAGTGAAGAGGAGGGCTGGCTTCTCTCCTATGGCTACACCTTC. Encoded protein: CASSEEEGWLLSYGYTF.

With respect to this clone: Because it lacks the conserved phenylalanine or tryptophan at the end, this CDR3 is likely a read error. The J gene is TRBJ1-2, the V gene TRBV6-1; D is ambiguous. The CDR3 has 15 amino acids. Between the trimmed V and J ends, which lost 2 bases and 6 bases, there was a span of 16 bases. The germline CDR1 and CDR2 sequences are MNHNS and SASEGT. The CDR3 protein is CASSESVGGGHGYTL. CDR3 nucleotide sequence: TGTGCCAGCAGTGAAAGTGTAGGAGGAGGGCATGGCTACACCCTC.

The rearrangement uses TRBV30 and TRBJ1-2; TRBD1 aligns across 8 bases. Germline CDR1 is GTSNPN and CDR2 is SVGIG (reference sequence). The trim removed 4 bases at V and 14 bases at J, leaving 15 bases unmatched. The CDR3 extends over 13 amino acids. The chain's CDR3 is CAWNLTGVSGGTF. The CDR3 nucleotides read TGTGCCTGGAACCTGACAGGGGTTTCGGGGGGTACCTTC.

This chain's CDR3 is CASSRGLAGSAGANVLTF. The CDR3 region has the DNA TGCGCCAGCAGCCGCGGCCTAGCGGGGAGCGCGGGGGCCAACGTCCTGACTTTC. The gene calls are TRBV5-1 and TRBJ2-6; 9 bases map to TRBD2. Germline CDR1 SGHRS, CDR2 YFSETQ. The V segment lost 4 bases and the J segment 4 bases; nucleotides outside the gene matches: 12. This CDR3 comprises 18 residues. Drawing the rest from reference TRBV5-1 and TRBJ2-6, the complete variable domain is KAGVTQTPRYLIKTRGQQVTLSCSPISGHRSVSWYQQTPGQGLQFLFEYFSETQRNKGNFPGRFSGRQFSNSRSEMNVSTLELGDSALYLCASSRGLAGSAGANVLTFGAGSRLTVL.

DNA for the CDR3: TGTGCCAGCAGTGAAGGATGGGGGGGCAGGACCGGGGAGCTGTTTTTT. It yields the protein CASSEGWGGRTGELFF. This chain connects TRBV6-1 to TRBJ2-2; possible D gene TRBD2, 7 bases. Germline lookup yields CDR1 MNHNS and CDR2 SASEGT. CDR3 length: 16 amino acids. The V gene lost 1 base and the J gene lost 5 bases, with 14 bases spanning the gap.

The chain carries TRBV9 and TRBJ2-2; D is perhaps TRBD2 (7 bases). CDR1 and CDR2 from the germline V gene are SGDLS and YYNGEE. The CDR3 runs 15 residues. Trimming took 0 bases from V and 2 from J, leaving 8 bases between them. CDR3 coding DNA: TGTGCCAGCAGCGTAGCGGGGGGCAACACCGGGGAGCTGTTTTTT. Translated, it gives CASSVAGGNTGELFF.

The CDR3 spells CASSQDLDSGGRNEQFF. The CDR3 nucleotides are TGCGCCAGCAGCCAAGATCTGGATAGCGGGGGGAGGAATGAGCAGTTCTTC. The chain employs TRBV4-3 and TRBJ2-1; 10 bases are shared with TRBD2. The CDR3 spans 17 residues. Germline loops: CDR1 LGHNA, CDR2 YSLEER. Trimming took 0 bases from V and 7 from J; bases not matched to a gene: 9.

This rearrangement joins TRBV5-1 to TRBJ1-2; D remains ambiguous. Germline loops: CDR1 SGHRS, CDR2 YFSETQ. V dropped 2 bases and J dropped 0 bases, with 8 bases sitting between them. The CDR3 covers 14 residues. The CDR3 sequence: CASSLAESNYGYTF. For the CDR3, the DNA is TGCGCCAGCAGCTTAGCGGAGTCTAACTATGGCTACACCTTC. Looking up the rest from reference TRBV5-1 and TRBJ1-2 gives the full variable domain: KAGVTQTPRYLIKTRGQQVTLSCSPISGHRSVSWYQQTPGQGLQFLFEYFSETQRNKGNFPGRFSGRQFSNSRSEMNVSTLELGDSALYLCASSLAESNYGYTFGSGTRLTVV.

J is TRBJ2-7 and V is TRBV15, with 10 bases identical to TRBD1. Looked up from germline, CDR1 is LNHNV and CDR2 is YYDKDF (reference sequence). J was trimmed by 3 bases and V by 0 bases; bases with no gene match: 5. The CDR3 runs to 16 residues. CDR3 in DNA: TGTGCCACCAGCAGAGATCCCGGGACAGGGGACTACGAGCAGTACTTC. As protein: CATSRDPGTGDYEQYF.

In DNA, the CDR3 is TGTGCCAGCAGCTTACTAAATACAGGGGCCGGTGGCTACACCTTC. This codes for CASSLLNTGAGGYTF. The rearrangement uses TRBV7-9 and TRBJ1-2; 7 bases align to TRBD1. Germline V lookup: CDR1 SEHNR, CDR2 FQNEAQ (reference sequence). CDR3 length equals 15 residues. Trimming took 2 bases from V and 7 from J; bases not matched to a gene: 10.

The chain joins TRBV15 to TRBJ2-7; weak D call: TRBD2 (6 bases). This CDR3 region has 13 residues. Germline values: CDR1 LNHNV, CDR2 YYDKDF (reference sequence). The ends were cut back, 4 bases at V and 7 bases at J, with 14 bases in the middle. The CDR3 DNA is TGTGCCACCAGCAAGTGGGGGACTTGGGAGCAGTACTTC. This codes for CATSKWGTWEQYF.